The rows below give T cell receptor beta chains drawn from one sample of a study of blood T cell repertoires in COVID-19. Method: immunoSEQ multiplex PCR; TCRdb's copy keeps in-frame clones and lacks some. This table has around 190,000 clones, roughly 84% appearing once. Sequenced sample: PBMCs or T cells enriched from blood (not recorded which). All receptors derive from a woman under 40 who had been exposed to COVID-19. Each CDR3 is given with its conserved first and last residue.

CDR3aa | v_gene
CASSYSPSGGVDTQYF | TRBV6-5
CATHRGLSEKLFF | TRBV2
CASSSRGSLYNEQFF | TRBV11-2
CAISESRGGGEQFF | TRBV10-3
CASSLDRGYSPRRPNTEAFF | TRBV11-3
CASSPEQGLTEAFF | TRBV6-5
CASSDEPDSYGYTF | TRBV25-1
CAWSDPRRQNQPQHF | TRBV30
CASSENSVGTNSPLHF | TRBV2
CASNSGERGTSYEQYF | TRBV7-9
CASSQGQGPTDTQYF | TRBV3-1/TRBV3-2
CASNSRQGMDTEAFF | TRBV6-5
CASSEVAENTEAFF | TRBV2